Listed here is a single T cell receptor (beta chain). This entry belongs to a study of STAT5B mutations in CD4+ large granular lymphocyte leukemia. Germline V gene data show CDR1 as MNHNS and CDR2 as SASEGT. V shed 6 bases, J shed 0 bases, and the junction held 5 bases outside the gene matches. The CDR3 has 15 residues. The data were produced by immunoSEQ multiplex PCR, yet TCRdb's version contains in-frame clones alone and is incomplete. The sample records 7,500 to 10,000 clones, approximately 83% being singletons. Input material: PBMCs. J is TRBJ2-1 and V is TRBV6-1, with TRBD2 identical over 7 bases. This sequence was found in a man aged 55 to 70 with CD4+ T-cell large granular lymphocyte leukemia. CDR3 DNA sequence: TGTGCCAGCAGCGCCGGGGGGACCTCCTACAATGAGCAGTTCTTC. Its protein is CASSAGGTSYNEQFF.